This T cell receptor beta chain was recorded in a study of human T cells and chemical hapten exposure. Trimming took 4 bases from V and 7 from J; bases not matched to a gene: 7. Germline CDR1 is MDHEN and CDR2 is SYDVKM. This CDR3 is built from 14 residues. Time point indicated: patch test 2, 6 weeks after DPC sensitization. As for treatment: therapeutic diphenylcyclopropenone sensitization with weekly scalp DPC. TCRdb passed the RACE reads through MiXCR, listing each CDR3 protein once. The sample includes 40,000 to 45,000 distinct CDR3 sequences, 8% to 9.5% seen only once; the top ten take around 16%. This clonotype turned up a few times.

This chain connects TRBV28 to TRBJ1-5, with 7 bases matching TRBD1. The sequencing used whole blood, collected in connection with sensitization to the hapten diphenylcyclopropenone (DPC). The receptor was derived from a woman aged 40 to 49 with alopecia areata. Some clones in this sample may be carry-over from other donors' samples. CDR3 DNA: TGTGCCAGCAGTTCGTCGACAGGGCGACAGCCCCAGCATTTT. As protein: CASSSSTGRQPQHF.